This T cell receptor (beta chain) appears in the sequencing data of a study of graft-versus-host responses after intestinal transplantation. Study-level background: Once they had received anti-thymocyte globulin induction, all recipients took tacrolimus and steroids for approximately 3 years.

TCRdb's table, derived via immunoSEQ multiplex PCR, lists solely in-frame clones and lacks some. The table records some 85,000 clones, roughly 90% of them present only once. Notes on the study in general: The marrow of recipients harbored GvH clones, and ileum or blood showed some of them first. Those patients showing graft-donor T cell macrochimerism displayed high graft-versus-host to host-versus-graft clonal ratios in allografts.

Note on this clone: Its specificity is unknown.

Sample: unstimulated CD8+ T cells sorted from spleen or lymph node cells, taken before transplant. The TCR sequence derives from a human donor who was the organ donor for an intestinal transplant.

This CDR3 reads CASSMAPTNTEAFF. CDR3 bases: TGTGCCAGTAGTATGGCCCCAACGAACACTGAAGCTTTCTTT. The chain employs TRBV19 and TRBJ1-1, with D unclear. CDR3 size: 14 residues. The V gene lost 3 bases and the J gene lost 1 base, with 9 bases spanning the gap. CDR1 is LNHDA and CDR2 is SQIVND in the germline V gene (reference sequence).